Following are 32 T cell receptor beta chains from one sample sequenced in a study of shared clonotypes between healthy human individuals. The data were produced by immunoSEQ multiplex PCR, yet TCRdb's version contains in-frame clones alone and is incomplete. The sample carries about 800,000 clones, just over 95% recorded once. CD45RO negativity and positive selection for CCR7 defined naive CD8 cells, a population that excluded terminally differentiated effector memory CD45RA+ cells. Sample: naive CD8+ T cells sorted from blood. Every receptor here comes from a man younger than 45 in good health.

The chain joins TRBV7-9 to TRBJ2-7; a weak D match, TRBD2 (6 bases). V gave up 5 bases and J gave up 6 bases, with 23 bases separating them. Germline V CDR1 and CDR2: SEHNR, FQNEAQ (reference sequence). The CDR3 length is 16 residues. In DNA, the CDR3 is TGTGCCAGCAGCCCTATGACGGGACTGGCCAACTTCGAGCAGTACTTC. The encoded protein is CASSPMTGLANFEQYF.

This clone is a singleton in its sample. This rearrangement joins TRBV7-9 to TRBJ2-7; perhaps TRBD1 as D (7 bases). The CDR3 extends over 14 amino acids. V was shortened by 8 bases and J by 2 bases, with 16 bases between the two germline ends. Germline values: CDR1 SEHNR, CDR2 FQNEAQ (reference sequence). The CDR3 DNA follows: TGTGCCAGCCGCGGGACAGCCACCGCCTACGAGCAGTACTTC. Its protein product is CASRGTATAYEQYF.

The chain recombines TRBV4-1 with TRBJ1-1; TRBD1 is a possible D gene (5 bases). Germline CDR1 MGHRA, CDR2 YSYEKL. CDR3 length: 15 residues. The V end lost 2 bases, the J end lost 1 base, and 11 bases lay between the germline ends. CDR3 sequence reads: CASSQTWGGNTEAFF. Here the CDR3 DNA reads TGCGCCAGCAGCCAAACCTGGGGGGGGAACACTGAAGCTTTCTTT.

This clone was seen only once. The V call is TRBV6-5, the J call TRBJ2-2, with D unclear. The CDR3 is 13 residues long. The germline V gene encodes CDR1 MNHEY and CDR2 SVGAGI. The ends were cut back, 0 bases at V and 7 bases at J, with 6 bases in the middle. The CDR3 region is CASSYSFRGELFF. The CDR3, as DNA: TGTGCCAGCAGTTACTCGTTCCGCGGGGAGCTGTTTTTT.

Comment on this clone: The sample has other DNA sequences that encode this CDR3 too. This chain uses TRBV27 with TRBJ2-2; D is ambiguous. The germline V gene encodes CDR1 MNHEY and CDR2 SMNVEV (reference sequence). The CDR3 consists of 13 residues. Deletions cut 0 bases from V and 4 bases from J, with 3 bases between. CDR3 sequence: CASSLSVTGELFF. The CDR3 DNA follows: TGTGCCAGCAGTTTATCAGTCACCGGGGAGCTGTTTTTT.

The V gene is TRBV28, the J gene TRBJ2-7; TRBD2 agrees at 8 bases. This CDR3 has 13 residues. Germline CDR1 and CDR2: MDHEN and SYDVKM. The ends lost 7 bases at V and 2 bases at J; junction bases unmatched: 4. Here the CDR3 reads CASTAGVTYEQYF. The CDR3 DNA follows: TGTGCCAGCACAGCGGGAGTAACCTACGAGCAGTACTTC.

The CDR3 here is CAWSASPGTEAFF. The DNA for the CDR3 is TGTGCCTGGAGTGCCTCCCCTGGGACTGAAGCTTTCTTT. The V and J genes are TRBV30 and TRBJ1-1; D unresolved. V was clipped by 1 base and J by 5 bases, with 11 bases between them. Germline V lookup: CDR1 GTSNPN, CDR2 SVGIG (reference sequence). This CDR3 is built from 13 residues.

The chain joins TRBV29-1 to TRBJ2-1; tentative D call: TRBD2 (6 bases). V lost 1 base, J lost 2 bases, and 9 bases lay in between. The CDR3 length is 14 residues. The germline gives CDR1 SQVTM, CDR2 ANQGSEA. Here the CDR3 reads CSVEVGSAYNEQFF. CDR3 in DNA: TGCAGCGTTGAAGTCGGGAGTGCCTACAATGAGCAGTTCTTC.

The V and J genes are TRBV5-1 and TRBJ2-1, with D tentatively TRBD2 (5 bases). CDR1 SGHRS and CDR2 YFSETQ come from the germline V gene. The CDR3 has 11 amino acids. V was pared by 4 bases and J by 6 bases, with 5 bases between. CDR3 coding DNA: TGCGCCAGCAGCCGGGGCAATGAGCAGTTCTTC. It translates to CASSRGNEQFF.

The chain employs TRBV5-1 and TRBJ2-3; D remains ambiguous. Deletions cut 4 bases from V and 3 bases from J, with 18 bases between. The CDR3 is made up of 16 amino acids. Germline loops: CDR1 SGHRS, CDR2 YFSETQ. DNA for the CDR3: TGCGCCAGCAGCCTACGTTCCCCCTCGACAACAGATACGCAGTATTTT. Its protein is CASSLRSPSTTDTQYF.

The CDR3, as DNA: TGTGCCAGTACCCCGGTTGGGGGGCTGGGCAATCAGCCCCAGCATTTT. It codes for CASTPVGGLGNQPQHF. This chain links TRBV19 with TRBJ1-5, with D possibly TRBD1 on 6 matching bases. Germline CDR1 LNHDA, CDR2 SQIVND (reference sequence). This CDR3 is 16 amino acids long. Trimming took off 7 bases at V and 2 bases at J, with 18 bases between the two ends.

This clone appeared once. The gene calls are TRBV9 and TRBJ2-7, with TRBD2 matching over 9 bases. Trimming took 4 bases from V and 6 from J; bases not matched to a gene: 8. Germline values: CDR1 SGDLS, CDR2 YYNGEE. The CDR3 sequence is 14 residues long. The CDR3 is CASSISGSLGEQYF. The DNA for the CDR3 is TGTGCCAGCAGCATTAGCGGGAGTCTAGGCGAGCAGTACTTC.

The chain is built from TRBV4-2 and TRBJ2-1; 7 positions agree with TRBD2. Germline V gene data show CDR1 as LGHNA and CDR2 as YNFKEQ. V lost 3 bases and J lost 1; bases outside the gene matches: 12. The CDR3 spans 18 residues. The CDR3 DNA follows: TGTGCCAGCAGCCACCTCGTAGGTGGCGGGAGTTCCTACAATGAGCAGTTCTTC. Translation: CASSHLVGGGSSYNEQFF.

The chain joins TRBV9 to TRBJ2-5, with TRBD2 matching over 7 bases. Trimming cost V 0 bases and J 1 base; bases outside gene matches: 3. Germline CDR1 SGDLS, CDR2 YYNGEE. CDR3 length equals 15 residues. CDR3 residues: CASSVGGGTQETQYF. Written as DNA, the CDR3 is TGTGCCAGCAGCGTAGGCGGGGGAACCCAAGAGACCCAGTACTTC.

This clone was observed a single time. This rearrangement joins TRBV6-5 to TRBJ2-3; 9 bases line up with TRBD2. In germline, CDR1 is MNHEY, CDR2 SVGAGI. CDR3 size: 16 residues. The trim removed 3 bases at V and 1 base at J, leaving 5 bases unmatched. This CDR3 reads CASSYMAGGGTDTQYF. As DNA, the CDR3 is TGTGCCAGCAGTTATATGGCGGGAGGGGGCACAGATACGCAGTATTTT.

The chain carries TRBV11-2 and TRBJ2-1; D might be TRBD2 (5 bases). Germline assignment: CDR1 SGHAT and CDR2 FQNNGV. The CDR3 has 16 amino acids. Trimming removed 0 bases at V and 8 bases at J, with 17 bases between. The CDR3 spells CASSLDMDQRFHEQFF. For the CDR3, the DNA is TGTGCCAGCAGCTTAGACATGGACCAGCGGTTCCATGAGCAGTTCTTC.

The chain carries TRBV12-5 and TRBJ1-1; 7 bases are a match to TRBD1. Germline V gives CDR1 LGHNT, CDR2 FRNRAP. The V segment lost 3 bases and the J segment 5 bases; nucleotides outside the gene matches: 3. The CDR3 loop spans 13 amino acids. The CDR3 loop reads CASGLGRGTEAFF. Written as DNA, the CDR3 is TGTGCTAGTGGTTTAGGCAGGGGGACTGAAGCTTTCTTT.

The gene calls are TRBV15 and TRBJ2-3, with D uncertain. V gave up 5 bases and J gave up 4 bases, with 7 bases separating them. The germline CDR1 and CDR2 sequences are LNHNV and YYDKDF (reference sequence). The CDR3 spans 12 residues. CDR3 protein: CATSGVSDTQYF. Written as DNA, the CDR3 is TGTGCCACCAGCGGGGTTTCAGATACGCAGTATTTT.

This clone was seen just once. The chain has TRBV29-1 and TRBJ2-2; D is unclear. V lost 3 bases, J lost 6 bases, and 14 bases lay in between. The germline gives CDR1 SQVTM, CDR2 ANQGSEA. There are 14 residues in the CDR3. For the CDR3, the DNA is TGCAGCGTTGACCTCAGCCTCGGCGCCGGGGAGCTGTTTTTT. Its protein is CSVDLSLGAGELFF.

The chain is built from TRBV11-3 and TRBJ2-2; D gene unclear. Germline CDR1 is SGHNT and CDR2 is YENEEA. V shed 4 bases and J shed 4 bases, with 4 bases lying between them. This CDR3 has 12 amino acids. Here the CDR3 reads CASSYGTGELFF. The DNA for the CDR3 is TGTGCCAGCAGCTACGGCACCGGGGAGCTGTTTTTT.

CDR3 loop: CASSLNTGTDYNEQFF. The DNA of the CDR3 is TGTGCCAGCAGTTTGAATACCGGGACAGACTACAATGAGCAGTTCTTC. The chain uses TRBV7-9 and TRBJ2-1, with 7 bases aligning to TRBD1. Germline-derived CDR1 and CDR2 are SEHNR and FQNEAQ (reference sequence). After removal of 6 bases from V and 3 bases from J, the junction contained 11 bases not matched to a gene. The CDR3 is made up of 16 amino acids.

This clone was observed a single time. V and J are TRBV29-1 and TRBJ2-3; D may match TRBD1 or TRBD2 (5 bases each). The CDR3 consists of 12 residues. V was trimmed by 3 bases and J by 14 bases, leaving 18 bases between them. The germline CDR1 and CDR2 sequences are SQVTM and ANQGSEA. CDR3 nucleotide sequence: TGCAGCGTTGAGAGAGGGGATTTCTTTCTGTATTTT. Translated, it gives CSVERGDFFLYF.

This rearrangement joins TRBV15 to TRBJ2-7; no firm D call. The germline V and J ends were trimmed by 2 bases and 5 bases, with 16 bases remaining between them. The CDR3 totals 15 residues. Germline lookup yields CDR1 LNHNV and CDR2 YYDKDF (reference sequence). The CDR3 region is CATSRTPAVGDEQYF. CDR3 DNA: TGTGCCACCAGCAGAACCCCGGCGGTAGGAGACGAGCAGTACTTC.

The rearrangement joins TRBV7-9 to TRBJ2-1, with TRBD2 matching over 13 bases. Germline loops: CDR1 SEHNR, CDR2 FQNEAQ (reference sequence). CDR3 length equals 16 residues. V lost 5 bases, J lost 7 bases, and 8 bases stayed unmatched. The CDR3 spells CASSPLGLAGSNEQFF. The CDR3 DNA follows: TGTGCCAGCAGCCCCTTGGGACTAGCGGGATCGAATGAGCAGTTCTTC.

Comments on this clone: Within the sample, other DNA sequences also encode this same CDR3. Here the CDR3 reads CASSRTVAYEQYF. The CDR3 DNA reads as TGTGCCAGCAGCCGGACGGTAGCCTACGAGCAGTACTTC. This rearrangement joins TRBV27 to TRBJ2-7; D ambiguous. Germline CDR1 reads MNHEY; CDR2 reads SMNVEV (reference sequence). The CDR3 length is 13 residues. V gave up 6 bases and J gave up 2 bases, with 11 bases separating them.

CDR3 nucleotide sequence: TGCAGCGTTGAAGTCAAACTAGCCCCTGAGCAGTTCTTC. It encodes CSVEVKLAPEQFF. The V and J genes are TRBV29-1 and TRBJ2-1; TRBD2 is a possible D gene (6 bases). V lost 1 base, J lost 9 bases, and 13 bases lay in between. The length of the CDR3 is 13 residues. Per the germline V gene, CDR1 is SQVTM and CDR2 is ANQGSEA.

V usage is TRBV7-2 and J usage is TRBJ2-7; a weak D match, TRBD2 (5 bases). The germline gives CDR1 SGHTA, CDR2 FQGNSA. V lost 5 bases and J lost 5, with 19 bases in between. The CDR3 is made up of 15 amino acids. For the CDR3, the DNA is TGTGCCAGCAGCCCTTACATGGACGGACTGGACGAGCAGTACTTC. Residues: CASSPYMDGLDEQYF.

J is TRBJ2-2 and V is TRBV5-1; D might be TRBD1 (5 bases). V was pared by 3 bases and J by 7 bases, with 16 bases between. CDR1 is SGHRS and CDR2 is YFSETQ in the germline V gene. CDR3 length: 15 residues. The CDR3 DNA is TGCGCCAGCAGCTCCGGATCAGGGTCGGGCGGGGAGCTGTTTTTT. This encodes CASSSGSGSGGELFF.

This chain links TRBV5-4 with TRBJ2-7, with 7 bases fitting TRBD2. The CDR3 is made up of 14 amino acids. V shed 8 bases, J shed 0 bases, and the junction held 8 bases outside the gene matches. Germline loops: CDR1 SGHNT, CDR2 YYREEE (reference sequence). In nucleotides, the CDR3 is TGTGCCAGGGGACTACTACTAGCCTCCTACGAGCAGTACTTC. Amino acid sequence: CARGLLLASYEQYF.

The V call is TRBV4-3, the J call TRBJ1-1; no firm D call. The CDR3 consists of 14 residues. CDR1 is LGHNA and CDR2 is YSLEER in the germline V gene. V gave up 4 bases and J gave up 1 base, with 10 bases separating them. DNA for the CDR3: TGCGCCAGCAGCCTGCACTCCAGGAACACTGAAGCTTTCTTT. It is translated as CASSLHSRNTEAFF.

About this clone itself: The identical CDR3 is also encoded by other nucleotide sequences in the sample. The chain is built from TRBV7-9 and TRBJ2-7, with TRBD1 as a possible D gene (5 bases). The CDR3 extends over 12 amino acids. V lost 5 bases and J 4 bases, leaving 9 bases between the germline ends. Germline CDR1 reads SEHNR; CDR2 reads FQNEAQ (reference sequence). CDR3 protein: CASSLQGYEQYF. DNA for the CDR3: TGTGCCAGCAGCCTCCAGGGTTACGAGCAGTACTTC.

CDR3 nucleotides: TGTGCCAGCAGTATAGCGGTGGGGCACAATGAGCAGTTCTTC. It encodes CASSIAVGHNEQFF. The genes are TRBV5-4 and TRBJ2-1; weak D call: TRBD2 (6 bases). Germline assignment: CDR1 SGHNT and CDR2 YYREEE (reference sequence). The CDR3 is 14 amino acids. Between the trimmed V and J ends, which lost 5 bases and 5 bases, there was a span of 14 bases. Together with reference TRBV5-4 and TRBJ2-1, the CDR3 gives the full variable domain: ETGVTQSPTHLIKTRGQQVTLRCSSQSGHNTVSWYQQALGQGPQFIFQYYREEENGRGNFPPRFSGLQFPNYSSELNVNALELDDSALYLCASSIAVGHNEQFFGPGTRLTVL.